What follows are 31 T cell receptor beta chains derived from one specimen sequenced in a study of pediatric ulcerative colitis (dated by TCRdb to the late 2010s). Libraries were made using the immunoSEQ multiplex PCR assay. Not all clones reach the TCRdb copy of this immuneACCESS table, which keeps in-frame sequences only. Checked studies attribute under half of the gap to unresolved V genes and leave the rest unexplained. The sample yields roughly 38,000 clones; approximately 87% were counted once. The top ten clones comprise more than 20% of the sample. Sequences were obtained from blood. The receptors were gathered from a girl aged 5-17 years with moderate ulcerative colitis.

The V gene is TRBV9, the J gene TRBJ1-2; D is uncertain. Trimming cost V 0 bases and J 4 bases, with 7 bases left between them. CDR1 and CDR2 from the germline V gene are SGDLS and YYNGEE. This CDR3 contains 13 residues. The CDR3 DNA reads TGTGCCAGCAGCGTAGGGCGGAGCTATGGCTACACCTTC. It is translated as CASSVGRSYGYTF.

The chain uses TRBV12-5 and TRBJ1-2; 8 nucleotides line up with TRBD1. The CDR3 is 15 residues long. V was clipped by 5 bases and J by 1 base; unmatched bases: 6. The germline CDR1 and CDR2 sequences are LGHNT and FRNRAP. The CDR3 loop is CASGPGQGNNYGYTF. The CDR3 DNA reads TGTGCTAGTGGTCCTGGACAGGGTAATAACTATGGCTACACCTTC.

This clone was observed a handful of times. The CDR3 nucleotides read TGTGCCAGCAGTTTGAGGGACAGGAACCCCTACGAGCAGTACTTC. Translating gives CASSLRDRNPYEQYF. V usage is TRBV6-5 and J usage is TRBJ2-7, with TRBD1 matching over 8 bases. CDR1 MNHEY and CDR2 SVGAGI come from the germline V gene. Trimming removed 4 bases from V and 2 bases from J; junction bases left unmatched: 7. The CDR3 is made up of 15 amino acids.

The chain combines TRBV5-1 with TRBJ2-3; D gene unclear. Germline assignment: CDR1 SGHRS and CDR2 YFSETQ. Trimming removed 5 bases at V and 3 bases at J, with 13 bases between. The CDR3 runs 14 residues. CDR3 sequence (DNA): TGCGCCAGCAGACTGGACGGAAAAACAGATACGCAGTATTTT. Translation: CASRLDGKTDTQYF.

This clone was seen a few times. DNA of the CDR3: TGTGCCAGCAGCTTAGGTGCCGGGGGCGGCTATGGCTACACCTTC. This encodes CASSLGAGGGYGYTF. The rearrangement uses TRBV7-9 and TRBJ1-2; D possibly corresponds to TRBD1 (6 bases). Trimming removed 1 base from V and 4 bases from J, with 13 bases in between. CDR3 size: 15 residues. Germline V gene sequence: CDR1 SEHNR, CDR2 FQNEAQ (reference sequence).

The chain has TRBV10-2 and TRBJ1-1; unclear D gene. CDR3 size: 17 residues. Germline V lookup: CDR1 WSHSY, CDR2 SAAADI. Deletions cut 5 bases from V and 5 bases from J, with 24 bases between. This CDR3 is CASSPWGDMMTGTEAFF. DNA for the CDR3: TGCGCCAGCAGTCCCTGGGGAGATATGATGACTGGGACTGAAGCTTTCTTT.

The V gene is TRBV27, the J gene TRBJ1-5; 9 bases match TRBD1. The V and J ends lost 4 bases and 7 bases, in that order; junction bases with no gene match: 11. This CDR3 has 16 residues. Germline V gene data show CDR1 as MNHEY and CDR2 as SMNVEV (reference sequence). The CDR3 DNA is TGTGCCAGCAGTTCCGCGGGACAGGGTAGTGGCCAGCCCCAGCATTTT. As protein: CASSSAGQGSGQPQHF.

The chain is built from TRBV4-1 and TRBJ2-7; tentatively, D is TRBD1 (6 bases). Per germline, CDR1 MGHRA and CDR2 YSYEKL. CDR3 length: 13 amino acids. Deletions cut 3 bases from V and 5 bases from J, with 11 bases between. Here the CDR3 reads CASSQISGDEQYF. CDR3 in DNA: TGCGCCAGCAGCCAGATTTCAGGGGACGAGCAGTACTTC.

There are a few counts of this clone. The chain uses TRBV5-4 and TRBJ1-2; tentatively, D is TRBD1 (5 bases). With 1 base removed from V and 4 bases from J, the gap between germline ends came to 8 bases. There are 13 residues in the CDR3. The germline CDR1 and CDR2 sequences are SGHNT and YYREEE (reference sequence). The CDR3 coding sequence is TGTGCCAGCAGCTTGCGGGACCTCTATGGCTACACCTTC. Encoded protein: CASSLRDLYGYTF.

J is TRBJ2-3 and V is TRBV9; TRBD1 is a possible D gene (6 bases). The germline gives CDR1 SGDLS, CDR2 YYNGEE. The CDR3 runs to 16 residues. Trimming removed 7 bases from V and 3 bases from J, with 21 bases in between. CDR3 loop: CASRPDGTLSTDTQYF. CDR3 in DNA: TGTGCCAGCCGTCCAGACGGGACACTCTCAACAGATACGCAGTATTTT.

The rearrangement links TRBV27 to TRBJ1-1; D gene uncertain. The CDR3 has 13 amino acids. Germline loops: CDR1 MNHEY, CDR2 SMNVEV (reference sequence). V lost 5 bases and J lost 3, with 10 bases in between. The CDR3 is CASSVTAYTEAFF. For the CDR3, the DNA is TGTGCCAGCAGTGTCACAGCTTACACTGAAGCTTTCTTT.

The chain couples TRBV5-1 to TRBJ1-1, with D uncertain. Germline values: CDR1 SGHRS, CDR2 YFSETQ. Trimming stripped 4 bases from V and 6 bases from J, with 22 bases between. The length of the CDR3 is 16 residues. For the CDR3, the DNA is TGCGCCAGCAGCGCATCTGGAGCCGGATATTTAGCTGAAGCTTTCTTT. Translation: CASSASGAGYLAEAFF.

The rearrangement joins TRBV19 to TRBJ2-7; 14 bases map to TRBD2. The germline gives CDR1 LNHDA, CDR2 SQIVND (reference sequence). The CDR3 totals 15 residues. Trimming took 1 base from V and 6 from J; bases not matched to a gene: 2. This CDR3 reads CASSIGGLAGVEQYF. CDR3 sequence (DNA): TGTGCCAGTAGTATAGGGGGACTAGCGGGAGTCGAGCAGTACTTC.

The chain carries TRBV7-8 and TRBJ2-7, with D maybe TRBD2 (5 bases). V shed 2 bases and J shed 2 bases, with 19 bases lying between them. Germline CDR1 is SGHVS and CDR2 is FQNEAQ. This CDR3 is built from 17 residues. In DNA, the CDR3 is TGTGCCAGCAGCTTAACCGTGGCCTGGGAGTCCCCCTACGAGCAGTACTTC. Its protein product is CASSLTVAWESPYEQYF.

This clone was observed a handful of times. V gene TRBV19 combines with J gene TRBJ1-1, with 12 bases lining up with TRBD1. The CDR3 covers 15 residues. After removal of 4 bases from V and 4 bases from J, the junction contained 4 bases not matched to a gene. Germline loops: CDR1 LNHDA, CDR2 SQIVND (reference sequence). CDR3 region: CASSKPGQGATEAFF. The DNA of the CDR3 is TGTGCCAGTAGTAAACCGGGACAGGGGGCCACTGAAGCTTTCTTT.

The chain uses TRBV27 and TRBJ2-3, with D perhaps TRBD2 (5 bases). In germline, CDR1 is MNHEY, CDR2 SMNVEV (reference sequence). Trimming shortened V by 2 bases and J by 3 bases, and 9 bases separated the two germline ends. The CDR3 covers 14 residues. CDR3 region: CASSLLWRTDTQYF. DNA for the CDR3: TGTGCCAGCAGTTTACTATGGAGGACAGATACGCAGTATTTT.

The chain combines TRBV7-9 with TRBJ1-3; D is perhaps TRBD1 (5 bases). From germline, CDR1 is SEHNR and CDR2 FQNEAQ (reference sequence). Trimming shortened V by 0 bases and J by 4 bases, and 19 bases separated the two germline ends. The CDR3 sequence is 18 residues long. CDR3 nucleotide sequence: TGTGCCAGCAGCTTAGCGCTGAAGTCCCCGGGGCCAGGAAACACCATATATTTT. Protein: CASSLALKSPGPGNTIYF.

The chain combines TRBV19 with TRBJ1-4; 7 bases fit TRBD1. The CDR3 has 15 amino acids. With 3 bases clipped from V and 2 bases from J, the junction kept 3 bases outside the gene matches. Germline V gives CDR1 LNHDA, CDR2 SQIVND (reference sequence). The CDR3 region is CASSISTGTNEKLFF. The CDR3 coding sequence is TGTGCCAGTAGTATCTCGACAGGGACTAATGAAAAACTGTTTTTT.

The V and J genes are TRBV5-8 and TRBJ1-1; tentative D call: TRBD1 (6 bases). With 1 base removed from V and 1 base from J, the gap between germline ends came to 17 bases. The germline V gene encodes CDR1 SGHTS and CDR2 YDEGEE. The CDR3 sequence is 17 residues long. DNA of the CDR3: TGTGCCAGCAGCTTGAGTTTCGGGGGCCAGACGAACACTGAAGCTTTCTTT. Protein: CASSLSFGGQTNTEAFF.

The chain employs TRBV13 and TRBJ1-3; tentative D call: TRBD1 (6 bases). This CDR3 has 15 amino acids. Germline CDR1 and CDR2: PRHDT and FYEKMQ (reference sequence). Trimming cost V 3 bases and J 0 bases, with 9 bases left between them. As DNA, the CDR3 is TGTGCCAGCAGCTTCAGGACAGCCTCTGGAAACACCATATATTTT. This encodes CASSFRTASGNTIYF.

The chain couples TRBV18 to TRBJ2-3; the match to TRBD2 covers 7 bases. Germline V lookup: CDR1 KGHSH, CDR2 LQKENI. There are 15 residues in the CDR3. V dropped 6 bases and J dropped 5; count of bases not matched to a gene: 11. The CDR3 DNA follows: TGTGCCAGCTCCGAGCACGCGGGAGTTAAAGATACGCAGTATTTT. It encodes CASSEHAGVKDTQYF.

This chain connects TRBV5-1 to TRBJ1-1; no clear D. The germline V and J ends were trimmed by 6 bases and 8 bases, with 14 bases remaining between them. Germline V gene sequence: CDR1 SGHRS, CDR2 YFSETQ. The CDR3 loop spans 12 amino acids. As DNA, the CDR3 is TGCGCCAGCAAGGCTCCGGGCGGAGAAGCTTTCTTT. Protein: CASKAPGGEAFF.

The V gene is TRBV20-1, the J gene TRBJ2-7; D ambiguous. Germline CDR1 is DFQATT and CDR2 is SNEGSKA (reference sequence). The V and J ends lost 3 bases and 5 bases respectively, with 8 bases between them. The CDR3 extends over 11 amino acids. In DNA, the CDR3 is TGCAGTGCTAGGCCTACTAACGAGCAGTACTTC. It translates to CSARPTNEQYF.

J is TRBJ2-7 and V is TRBV4-1; 9 bases are a match to TRBD2. Looked up from germline, CDR1 is MGHRA and CDR2 is YSYEKL. The CDR3 contains 16 residues. The J segment lost 5 bases and the V segment lost 0 bases, leaving 8 bases of the junction unmatched. Here the CDR3 reads CASSQDVAGGPNEQYF. DNA for the CDR3: TGCGCCAGCAGCCAAGATGTGGCGGGAGGGCCTAACGAGCAGTACTTC.

V is TRBV10-3 and J is TRBJ2-1; D ambiguous. The CDR3 contains 13 residues. Deletions cut 7 bases from V and 0 bases from J, with 7 bases between. CDR1 ENHRY and CDR2 SYGVKD come from the germline V gene. The DNA of the CDR3 is TGTGCCATCATGTCCAGCTCCTACAATGAGCAGTTCTTC. It specifies CAIMSSSYNEQFF.

J is TRBJ2-7 and V is TRBV14; D unclear. The CDR3 is 12 residues long. Trimming removed 1 base from V and 1 base from J, with 2 bases in between. Germline loops: CDR1 SGHDN, CDR2 FVKESK. The CDR3 coding sequence is TGTGCCAGCAGCCAAGTATCCTACGAGCAGTACTTC. This translates into CASSQVSYEQYF. Full variable domain (missing parts from reference TRBV14 and TRBJ2-7): EAGVTQFPSHSVIEKGQTVTLRCDPISGHDNLYWYRRVMGKEIKFLLHFVKESKQDESGMPNNRFLAERTGGTYSTLKVQPAELEDSGVYFCASSQVSYEQYFGPGTRLTVT.

The genes are TRBV5-6 and TRBJ2-7; TRBD1 aligns across 7 bases. V trimming: 1 base; J trimming: 1 base; junction bases outside the gene matches: 5. Germline lookup yields CDR1 SGHDT and CDR2 YYEEEE. The CDR3 covers 15 residues. The CDR3 region has the DNA TGTGCCAGCAGCTTGTTTCGGGACAGATCCTACGAGCAGTACTTC. This encodes CASSLFRDRSYEQYF. The full variable domain, in which reference TRBV5-6 and TRBJ2-7 provide the parts outside the CDR3, is DAGVTQSPTHLIKTRGQQVTLRCSPKSGHDTVSWYQQALGQGPQFIFQYYEEEERQRGNFPDRFSGHQFPNYSSELNVNALLLGDSALYLCASSLFRDRSYEQYFGPGTRLTVT.

The V and J genes are TRBV12-5 and TRBJ2-1; 7 bases map to TRBD1. V shed 7 bases, J shed 8 bases, and the junction held 20 bases outside the gene matches. The CDR3 runs 17 residues. Germline lookup yields CDR1 LGHNT and CDR2 FRNRAP. This CDR3 reads CASARPTDRVYADEQFF. The CDR3 nucleotides read TGTGCTAGTGCCAGACCCACAGACAGGGTGTATGCGGATGAGCAGTTCTTC.

The CDR3: CASSPPKGRSGNTIYF. The CDR3 region has the DNA TGTGCCAGCAGCCCCCCGAAGGGCCGTTCTGGAAACACCATATATTTT. The chain is built from TRBV5-6 and TRBJ1-3, with D uncertain. Germline assignment: CDR1 SGHDT and CDR2 YYEEEE. Trimming removed 4 bases from V and 1 base from J, with 15 bases in between. CDR3 size: 16 residues.

A remark on this clone: This same CDR3 is encoded by further DNA sequences in the sample. This chain links TRBV5-1 with TRBJ1-3; 8 bases agree with TRBD1. V lost 4 bases to trimming and J lost 2 bases; unmatched junction nucleotides: 2. The CDR3 is 14 amino acids. The germline CDR1 and CDR2 sequences are SGHRS and YFSETQ. The CDR3 DNA sequence: TGCGCCAGCAGCCTGACAGGGGCTGGAAACACCATATATTTT. This translates into CASSLTGAGNTIYF.

The chain recombines TRBV27 with TRBJ1-2; D gene ambiguous. Trimming took 2 bases from V and 2 from J, leaving 9 bases between them. This CDR3 has 14 residues. The germline CDR1 and CDR2 sequences are MNHEY and SMNVEV (reference sequence). CDR3 protein: CASSLNGGNYGYTF. The CDR3 DNA sequence: TGTGCCAGCAGTTTAAATGGCGGGAACTATGGCTACACCTTC.